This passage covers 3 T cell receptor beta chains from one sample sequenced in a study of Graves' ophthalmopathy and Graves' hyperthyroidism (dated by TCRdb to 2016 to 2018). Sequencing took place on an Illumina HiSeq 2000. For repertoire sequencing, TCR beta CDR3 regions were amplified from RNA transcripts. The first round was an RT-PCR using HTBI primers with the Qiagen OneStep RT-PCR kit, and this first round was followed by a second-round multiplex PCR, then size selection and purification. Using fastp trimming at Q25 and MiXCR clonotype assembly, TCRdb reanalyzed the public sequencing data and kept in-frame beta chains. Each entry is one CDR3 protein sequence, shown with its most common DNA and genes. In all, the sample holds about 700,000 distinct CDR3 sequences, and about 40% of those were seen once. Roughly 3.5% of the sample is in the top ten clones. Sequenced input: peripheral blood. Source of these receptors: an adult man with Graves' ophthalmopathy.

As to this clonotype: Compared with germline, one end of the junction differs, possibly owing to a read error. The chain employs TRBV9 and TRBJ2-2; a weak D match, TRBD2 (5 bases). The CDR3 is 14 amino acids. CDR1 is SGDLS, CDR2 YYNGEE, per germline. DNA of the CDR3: TGTGCCAGCAGTGGCTCGGGGAACACTGGGGAGCTGTTTTTT. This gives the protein CASSGSGNTGELFF.

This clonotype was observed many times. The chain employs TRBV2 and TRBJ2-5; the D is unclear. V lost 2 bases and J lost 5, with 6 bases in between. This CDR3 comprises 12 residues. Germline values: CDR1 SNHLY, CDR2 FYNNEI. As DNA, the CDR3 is TGTGCCAGCAGTGAAAGGTGGGAGACCCAGTACTTC. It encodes CASSERWETQYF.

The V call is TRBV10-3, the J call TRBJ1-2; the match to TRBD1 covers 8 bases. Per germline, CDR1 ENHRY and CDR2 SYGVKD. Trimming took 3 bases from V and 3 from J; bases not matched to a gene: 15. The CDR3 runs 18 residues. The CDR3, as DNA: TGTGCCATCAGTGACGGCAGGACAGGGCCTCAATATCACTATGGCTACACCTTC. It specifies CAISDGRTGPQYHYGYTF.